The source of this T cell receptor (beta chain) is a study of cytomegalovirus exposure and HLA in healthy donors. Across the study: Caucasian-associated ancestry cluster membership applied to about four fifths of several hundred genotyped donors. Study results and limitations: Later examination showed HLA-associated TCR beta chains had greater clonal expansion than equally common others. In presence/absence analyses, roughly uniform sequencing depth across donors was assumed.

As concerns this clone: The antigen is unknown. At the DNA level, this CDR3 is encoded by other sequences in the same sample as well.

13 Jbeta primers and 60 Vbeta primers were used for the PCR. Sequenced by immunoSEQ multiplex PCR; TCRdb stores in-frame clones only, minus some. The sample contains approximately 160,000 clones, over 75% of which appear only once. Source material: PBMCs. The sequence came from a woman aged 30 to 39 in good health and CMV-seronegative.

CDR3 in amino acids: CASSQEPGYGYTF. The DNA of the CDR3 is TGCGCCAGCAGCCAAGAACCGGGGTATGGCTACACCTTC. The gene calls are TRBV4-1 and TRBJ1-2; D ambiguous. This CDR3 has 13 amino acids. The V gene's germline CDR1 is MGHRA and CDR2 YSYEKL. Trimming removed 0 bases from V and 5 bases from J, with 7 bases in between.